This TCR beta chain comes out of a study of blood T cell repertoires in COVID-19. About the research overall: The study drew acute and convalescent COVID-19 samples from the United States, Italy and Spain.

In the source study's methods: Reference gene primer amplification gave estimated nucleated cell counts. The assay was immunoSEQ multiplex PCR, and TCRdb's table has in-frame clones only and misses some. That table gives V, J and clone size, and the DNA gave D and trimming. The profile shows approximately 48,000 clones, around 85% of them singletons. CDR3 length: 15 amino acids. Germline CDR1 LGHDT, CDR2 YNNKEL (reference sequence). V shed 4 bases and J shed 6 bases, with 16 bases lying between them. The sequenced sample was peripheral blood. This sequence joins TRBV3-1 (or the pseudogene TRBV3-2) and TRBJ2-1; possibly TRBD2 for D (6 bases). The source is a man between 60 and 75 years old with acute or convalescent COVID-19. The CDR3 spells CASSPFAGPGNEQFF. CDR3 coding DNA: TGTGCCAGCAGCCCCTTCGCGGGGCCGGGCAATGAGCAGTTCTTC.